This record covers a single T cell receptor beta chain. The antigen is unknown. These data are taken from a study of T cell repertoires in cytomegalovirus infection. The overall study: Both a matching HLA type and CMV infection were indicated by public TCR beta signatures. Findings and limits, study-wide: Predominance within the ex vivo response was attributable to HLA-C-restricted CMV-specific TCR beta clonotypes. Identification of carriers of CMV plus the relevant HLA was performed using cumulative public TCR beta family frequency.

This CDR3 is built from 14 residues. In germline, CDR1 is SEHNR, CDR2 FQNEAQ (reference sequence). V was pared by 5 bases and J by 4 bases, with 12 bases between. TCRdb re-analysed the reads in MiXCR, keeping a single row per CDR3 protein. Of hundreds of thousands of distinct CDR3 sequences listed, 9% to 9.5% are singletons. The chain employs TRBV7-9 and TRBJ1-5; TRBD1 is a possible D gene (6 bases). The sequenced sample consisted of PBMCs. This sequence was found in a human donor in good health (CMV status not recorded). Some clones in this sample may be carry-over from other donors' samples. This chain's CDR3 is CASSKNGQNQPQHF. As DNA, the CDR3 is TGTGCCAGCAGCAAAAACGGACAGAATCAGCCCCAGCATTTT.